This paragraph reports one T cell receptor (beta chain). This sample stems from a study of blood T cell repertoires in COVID-19. Original data processing: Reference gene primer amplification in the assay estimated nucleated cell counts. Here immunoSEQ multiplex PCR was the method, and the copy in TCRdb shows in-frame clones only, minus some. V and J calls and clone size come straight from that table; D and trimming were deduced from the DNA. This table holds a few hundred thousand clones, about 83% found once. Germline assignment: CDR1 SGHTA and CDR2 FQGNSA. The CDR3 runs 15 residues. Trimming took 6 bases from V and 2 from J, leaving 11 bases between them. Grouping used clinical history reported by participants in a survey and questionnaire. Recovered status applied to Cohort 3 donors who had two consecutive negative PCRs. It also applied to those with clearance or with symptom resolution.

J is TRBJ1-6 and V is TRBV7-2; D not resolved. The sample consisted of PBMCs or T cells enriched from blood (not recorded which). This sequence originates from a woman aged 40 to 55 who had recovered from COVID-19. The DNA of the CDR3 is TGTGCCAGCAGTCCGCTCCAGGCCTATAATTCACCCCTCCACTTT. Amino acid sequence: CASSPLQAYNSPLHF.